The 15 T cell receptor beta chains listed next were all sequenced from one sample in a study of response to subunit inactivated influenza vaccine. TCRdb redid the calling of the RT-PCR reads with MiXCR, one entry per CDR3 protein. The profile shows approximately 250,000 distinct CDR3 sequences, 9% to 15% of them singletons. This specimen consisted of non-naive T cells sorted from PBMCs, obtained 14 to 15 days before vaccination. Every receptor here comes from a man between 45 and 60 years old who received an inactivated influenza vaccine.

The sample holds a few counts of this clonotype. V gene TRBV2 combines with J gene TRBJ1-4; the D gene is possibly TRBD1 (5 bases). CDR3 length: 12 residues. The V end lost 4 bases, the J end lost 13 bases, and 13 bases lay between the germline ends. In germline, CDR1 is SNHLY, CDR2 FYNNEI. The CDR3 DNA is TGTGCCAGCAGTGGGGACGGGCGAGGACTGTTTTTT. This sequence encodes CASSGDGRGLFF.

This clonotype has more than one count but fewer than ten. V usage is TRBV5-1 and J usage is TRBJ2-7; 10 positions match TRBD1. The V segment lost 4 bases and the J segment 6 bases; nucleotides outside the gene matches: 4. Per germline, CDR1 SGHRS and CDR2 YFSETQ. The CDR3 runs 13 residues. CDR3 amino acids: CASSPRDRGEQYF. CDR3 nucleotides: TGCGCCAGCAGCCCCCGGGACAGGGGCGAGCAGTACTTC. The whole variable domain, filled in from reference TRBV5-1 and TRBJ2-7, reads KAGVTQTPRYLIKTRGQQVTLSCSPISGHRSVSWYQQTPGQGLQFLFEYFSETQRNKGNFPGRFSGRQFSNSRSEMNVSTLELGDSALYLCASSPRDRGEQYFGPGTRLTVT.

This clonotype was counted many times. The gene calls are TRBV3-1 and TRBJ1-4; D is perhaps TRBD1 (5 bases). This CDR3 spans 15 amino acids. V lost 4 bases, J lost 8 bases, and 17 bases lay in between. Germline CDR1 and CDR2: LGHDT and YNNKEL (reference sequence). DNA of the CDR3: TGTGCCAGCAGCCCCGGTGGGCAGGGACGGGAAAAACTGTTTTTT. It yields the protein CASSPGGQGREKLFF.

The V gene is TRBV4-2, the J gene TRBJ2-5; 7 bases match TRBD1. This CDR3 is 17 amino acids long. Germline V gene data show CDR1 as LGHNA and CDR2 as YNFKEQ. The V segment lost 1 base and the J segment 4 bases; nucleotides outside the gene matches: 12. CDR3 region: CASSQGVRGSRGETQYF. CDR3 coding DNA: TGTGCCAGCAGCCAAGGGGTCAGGGGGTCGAGGGGAGAGACCCAGTACTTC.

This clonotype was seen ten or more times. V usage is TRBV20-1 and J usage is TRBJ1-2, with a possible D match to TRBD1 (5 bases). This CDR3 comprises 16 residues. Trimming took off 6 bases at V and 8 bases at J, with 28 bases between the two ends. Germline CDR1 reads DFQATT; CDR2 reads SNEGSKA (reference sequence). The CDR3 protein is CSAPSGGPGRMGGYTF. The CDR3 region has the DNA TGCAGTGCCCCCTCGGGCGGGCCAGGGAGAATGGGCGGCTACACCTTC.

This clonotype was picked up many times. V and J are TRBV4-1 and TRBJ2-7, with 13 bases aligning to TRBD2. Per the germline V gene, CDR1 is MGHRA and CDR2 is YSYEKL. The CDR3 extends over 19 amino acids. J gave up 3 bases and V 3 bases, and 14 bases lay outside the gene matches. The CDR3 coding sequence is TGCGCCAGCAGCCAGGCCGCCGGGACTAGCGGGAATCGGAACTACGAGCAGTACTTC. Translating gives CASSQAAGTSGNRNYEQYF.

This clonotype was counted many times. This chain connects TRBV27 to TRBJ2-3; 14 bases are a match to TRBD2. CDR3 length equals 14 residues. V lost 6 bases and J lost 8; bases outside the gene matches: 4. The germline V gene has CDR1 MNHEY and CDR2 SMNVEV (reference sequence). This CDR3 is CASSSGLAGVTQYF. CDR3 coding DNA: TGTGCCAGCAGCTCGGGACTAGCGGGAGTTACGCAGTATTTT.

This clonotype was observed at least ten times. The chain carries TRBV7-2 and TRBJ1-4; D gene ambiguous. The germline V gene has CDR1 SGHTA and CDR2 FQGNSA. CDR3 length: 16 residues. The ends were cut back, 2 bases at V and 2 bases at J, with 12 bases in the middle. The CDR3 DNA reads TGTGCCAGCAGCTTATCGAACCCGGCCACTAATGAAAAACTGTTTTTT. This sequence encodes CASSLSNPATNEKLFF.

This chain links TRBV5-1 with TRBJ1-1; 8 bases fit TRBD1. CDR1 SGHRS and CDR2 YFSETQ come from the germline V gene. The length of the CDR3 is 15 residues. The V gene end was trimmed by 2 bases and the J gene end by 2 bases; junction bases not matched to a gene: 5. The chain's CDR3 is CASSFGQGTNTEAFF. The CDR3 coding sequence is TGCGCCAGCAGCTTCGGACAGGGCACTAACACTGAAGCTTTCTTT.

The sample holds many counts of this clonotype. The chain couples TRBV20-1 to TRBJ2-1; TRBD1 agrees at 9 bases. CDR1 is DFQATT, CDR2 SNEGSKA, per germline (reference sequence). The CDR3 runs 14 residues. The V segment lost 3 bases and the J segment 3 bases; nucleotides outside the gene matches: 3. The CDR3 loop reads CSARSGQGYNEQFF. The CDR3 DNA is TGCAGTGCTAGGTCGGGACAGGGCTACAATGAGCAGTTCTTC.

This clonotype has more than one count but fewer than ten. V gene TRBV5-1 combines with J gene TRBJ2-2, with TRBD1 matching 12 bases. The germline CDR1 and CDR2 sequences are SGHRS and YFSETQ. The CDR3 extends over 15 amino acids. V shed 4 bases, J shed 6 bases, and the junction held 4 bases outside the gene matches. This CDR3 reads CASSRDRGQAGELFF. The CDR3 DNA reads as TGCGCCAGCAGCCGGGACAGGGGGCAAGCCGGGGAGCTGTTTTTT. Together with reference TRBV5-1 and TRBJ2-2, the CDR3 gives the full variable domain: KAGVTQTPRYLIKTRGQQVTLSCSPISGHRSVSWYQQTPGQGLQFLFEYFSETQRNKGNFPGRFSGRQFSNSRSEMNVSTLELGDSALYLCASSRDRGQAGELFFGEGSRLTVL.

V usage is TRBV3-1 and J usage is TRBJ2-7, with 10 bases identical to TRBD1. With V trimmed by 1 base and J by 6 bases, 9 bases remained unmatched. Looked up from germline, CDR1 is LGHDT and CDR2 is YNNKEL (reference sequence). CDR3 length: 16 amino acids. CDR3 region: CASSQGGGQGFSEQYF. DNA of the CDR3: TGTGCCAGCAGCCAAGGGGGGGGACAGGGGTTCTCCGAGCAGTACTTC.

V is TRBV7-2 and J is TRBJ2-7, with D possibly called TRBD1 or TRBD2 (6 bases each). This CDR3 spans 13 amino acids. Trimming pared 4 bases from V and 10 bases from J, leaving 17 bases between. Germline loops: CDR1 SGHTA, CDR2 FQGNSA. The CDR3 loop reads CASSSSRGGLQYF. The CDR3 DNA is TGTGCCAGCAGCTCGAGTCGAGGGGGGCTCCAGTACTTC. The variable domain in full, completed from reference TRBV7-2 and TRBJ2-7, reads GAGVSQSPSNKVTEKGKDVELRCDPISGHTALYWYRQSLGQGLEFLIYFQGNSAPDKSGLPSDRFSAERTGGSVSTLTIQRTQQEDSAVYLCASSSSRGGLQYFGPGTRLTVT.

This chain uses TRBV11-1 with TRBJ2-7; D might be TRBD1 (6 bases). There are 13 residues in the CDR3. The germline V gene encodes CDR1 SGHAT and CDR2 FQDESV (reference sequence). Trimming removed 5 bases at V and 4 bases at J, with 12 bases between. CDR3 bases: TGTGCCAGCAGCGCCTTACAGGGATACGAGCAGTACTTC. Amino acid sequence: CASSALQGYEQYF.

This clonotype was seen many times. This chain connects TRBV7-9 to TRBJ1-5; D unclear. The V end lost 5 bases, the J end lost 5 bases, and 16 bases lay between the germline ends. This CDR3 is 15 amino acids long. Germline V gene sequence: CDR1 SEHNR, CDR2 FQNEAQ (reference sequence). The CDR3 DNA sequence: TGTGCCAGCAGCCCCAGTGGGGTGGTGCATCAGCCCCAGCATTTT. It specifies CASSPSGVVHQPQHF.